A selection of T cell receptor beta chains follows, all from one sample in a study of blood T cell repertoires in COVID-19. Sequencing was performed with immunoSEQ multiplex PCR; in TCRdb, only in-frame clones are kept and a portion is missing. The sample consists of more than 200,000 clones, about four fifths of them appearing once. Sequencing input: peripheral blood. The receptors were sampled from a woman in her thirties or forties with active or convalescent COVID-19. The CDR3 runs from the conserved cysteine through the conserved F or W. Fields, in order: V gene, clone size, D gene, J gene, CDR3 protein, CDR3 DNA. D genes are given only for firm matches. Not every row has a clone size; where given, it reads once, few, many or a size class.

>TRBV7-9|-|-|TRBJ1-1
CASSGGNTEAFF
TGTGCCAGCAGCGGAGGGAACACTGAAGCTTTCTTT
>TRBV5-1|once|-|TRBJ2-2
CASNPAISEDTGELFF
TGCGCCAGCAACCCGGCCATTAGCGAGGACACCGGGGAGCTGTTTTTT
>TRBV2|-|TRBD2|TRBJ2-7
CASRIPGTSGNHEQYF
TGTGCCAGCAGGATCCCTGGGACTAGCGGTAATCACGAGCAGTACTTC
>TRBV5-1|-|-|TRBJ2-5
CASSFGVRNRGLQETQYF
TGCGCCAGCAGCTTCGGAGTGAGGAACAGGGGACTTCAAGAGACCCAGTACTTC
>TRBV29-1|-|TRBD1|TRBJ1-2
CSAQGGTNYGYTF
TGCAGCGCACAGGGGGGAACTAACTATGGCTACACCTTC
>TRBV6-2/TRBV6-3|-|TRBD1|TRBJ1-1
CASSELRTGGLNTEAFF
TGTGCCAGCAGCGAACTAAGGACAGGGGGCTTGAACACTGAAGCTTTCTTT
>TRBV10-3|-|TRBD1|TRBJ1-1
CAIKGQDTEAFF
TGTGCCATCAAGGGACAGGACACTGAAGCTTTCTTT
>TRBV18|few|-|TRBJ1-2
CASTGDLSANYGYTF
TGTGCCAGCACCGGGGACTTATCTGCTAACTATGGCTACACCTTC
>TRBV28|-|-|TRBJ1-2
CASSSLSDYGYTF
TGTGCCAGCAGCTCCCTCTCAGATTATGGCTACACCTTC
>TRBV6-5|-|TRBD1|TRBJ1-2
CASSSQGAEGYTF
TGTGCCAGCAGTTCTCAGGGGGCGGAAGGCTATACCTTC
>TRBV11-3|-|-|TRBJ1-1
CASSLTADTEAFF
TGTGCCAGCAGCCTGACAGCCGACACTGAAGCTTTCTTT
>TRBV11-3|few|-|TRBJ2-2
CASSLGGGANTGELFF
TGTGCCAGCAGCTTAGGAGGGGGGGCGAACACCGGGGAGCTGTTTTTT
>TRBV9|-|-|TRBJ1-4
CASSALGTIGTGKLFF
TGTGCCAGCAGCGCCCTGGGTACTATTGGGACTGGAAAACTGTTTTTT
>TRBV11-3|-|-|TRBJ2-1
CASSLPGNNEQFF
TGTGCCAGCAGCTTACCAGGGAACAATGAGCAGTTCTTC
>TRBV20-1|once|-|TRBJ2-1
CSATPTREQFF
TGCAGTGCTACCCCTACCAGGGAGCAGTTCTTC
>TRBV11-2|-|TRBD2|TRBJ2-5
CASSLGGGAETQYF
TGTGCCAGCAGCTTAGGCGGGGGGGCCGAGACCCAGTACTTC
>TRBV4-1|-|TRBD1|TRBJ1-3
CASSRRQGQENTIYF
TGCGCCAGCAGCCGTCGACAGGGCCAAGAGAACACCATATATTTT
>TRBV27|-|TRBD1|TRBJ1-4
CASSPRQGNEKLFF
TGTGCCAGCAGTCCCCGACAGGGCAATGAAAAACTGTTTTTT
>TRBV10-2|once|TRBD2|TRBJ2-3
CAICLAERCTDTQYF
TGCGCCATCTGCCTAGCGGAAAGATGCACAGATACGCAGTATTTT
>TRBV9|-|-|TRBJ1-1
CASSVAGLRGEAFF
TGTGCCAGCAGCGTAGCAGGACTACGGGGAGAAGCTTTCTTT
>TRBV24-1|-|TRBD1|TRBJ1-5
CATSDYRGTGPQHF
TGTGCCACCAGTGACTACAGGGGCACGGGGCCCCAGCATTTT
>TRBV18|-|TRBD1|TRBJ2-7
CASSGQGYEQYF
TGTGCCAGCTCCGGACAGGGGTACGAGCAGTACTTC
>TRBV20-1|-|TRBD2|TRBJ2-3
CSASLTGTSGDTQYF
TGCAGTGCTAGTCTAACCGGGACTAGCGGGGATACGCAGTATTTT
>TRBV2|-|TRBD1|TRBJ1-5
CASRTGINQPQHF
TGTGCCAGCAGGACAGGGATCAATCAGCCCCAGCATTTT
>TRBV7-9|-|-|TRBJ1-2
CASSSIEREDYGYTF
TGTGCCAGCAGCTCCATTGAGAGGGAGGACTATGGCTACACCTTC
>TRBV30|once|TRBD2|TRBJ2-5
CAWSTGLAGYATQYF
TGTGCCTGGAGCACGGGACTAGCGGGGTATGCGACCCAGTACTTC
>TRBV20-1|-|-|TRBJ2-3
CSATTTDTQYF
TGCAGTGCAACTACCACAGATACGCAGTATTTT
>TRBV9|-|TRBD2|TRBJ2-1
CASSVVAGAGNEQFF
TGTGCCAGCAGCGTAGTAGCGGGGGCCGGGAATGAGCAGTTCTTC
>TRBV29-1|-|TRBD1|TRBJ1-2
CSVIPQGVSYGYTF
TGCAGCGTTATCCCACAGGGGGTGAGCTATGGCTACACCTTC
>TRBV7-9|-|-|TRBJ2-3
CASSTGAGSVRADTQYF
TGTGCCAGCAGCACTGGGGCAGGGTCGGTAAGAGCAGATACGCAGTATTTT
>TRBV18|-|-|TRBJ2-1
CASSSQPGLNNEQFF
TGTGCCAGCTCGTCACAACCGGGACTTAACAATGAGCAGTTCTTC
>TRBV15|-|-|TRBJ1-4
CATSRDRGSEEKLFF
TGTGCCACCAGCAGAGACAGGGGTTCAGAGGAAAAACTGTTTTTT
>TRBV7-6|-|-|TRBJ1-4
CASSLAYRAANEKLFF
TGTGCCAGCAGCTTAGCTTACAGGGCGGCTAATGAAAAACTGTTTTTT
>TRBV12-5|-|-|TRBJ1-1
CASGRTEWNTEAFF
TGTGCTAGTGGTAGAACCGAGTGGAACACTGAAGCTTTCTTT
>TRBV19|-|-|TRBJ1-6
CASSINRVLSKLNSPLHF
TGTGCCAGTAGTATCAACAGGGTGCTTTCCAAGCTAAATTCACCCCTCCACTTT
>TRBV19|-|-|TRBJ1-4
CASSAPTTTNEKLFF
TGTGCCAGTAGTGCCCCGACAACTACTAATGAAAAACTGTTTTTT
>TRBV13|-|TRBD1|TRBJ1-3
CASTHRGQSVSGNTIYF
TGTGCCAGCACCCATAGGGGACAGTCCGTCTCTGGAAACACCATATATTTT
>TRBV5-4|-|TRBD1|TRBJ1-3
CASSLGRGREDTIYF
TGTGCCAGCAGCTTGGGAAGGGGGCGTGAAGACACCATATATTTT
>TRBV28|-|-|TRBJ1-5
CASSAGRYSNQPQHF
TGTGCCAGCAGTGCGGGACGGTATAGCAATCAGCCCCAGCATTTT
>TRBV7-2|-|TRBD2|TRBJ2-5
CASSSQPTSGEETQYF
TGTGCCAGCAGCTCCCAACCCACTAGCGGGGAAGAGACCCAGTACTTC
>TRBV7-2|-|-|TRBJ1-1
CASRAGVEAFF
TGTGCCAGCAGGGCGGGAGTGGAAGCTTTCTTT
>TRBV6-6|-|TRBD2|TRBJ2-7
CASSRGLAGEQYF
TGTGCCAGCAGCCGAGGACTAGCTGGCGAGCAGTACTTC
>TRBV19|-|TRBD2|TRBJ2-1
CASSRTSGTSYNEQFF
TGTGCCAGTAGTAGGACTAGCGGGACCTCCTACAATGAGCAGTTCTTC
>TRBV4-1|-|TRBD2|TRBJ2-1
CASSPTSGPYNEQFF
TGCGCCAGCAGCCCGACTAGCGGACCATACAATGAGCAGTTCTTC
>TRBV5-6|-|-|TRBJ1-1
CASSLRGRDTEAFF
TGTGCCAGCAGCTTGAGGGGTAGGGACACTGAAGCTTTCTTT
>TRBV2|few|-|TRBJ2-3
CASWSGLYTDTQYF
TGTGCCAGCTGGAGCGGACTATACACAGATACGCAGTATTTT
>TRBV6-1|-|TRBD2|TRBJ2-3
CASSEGKAGGGTDTQYF
TGTGCCAGCAGTGAGGGAAAGGCGGGAGGTGGCACAGATACGCAGTATTTT
>TRBV4-3|-|TRBD2|TRBJ2-7
CASSPHTWGGGENEQYF
TGCGCCAGCAGCCCACACACTTGGGGCGGGGGGGAAAACGAGCAGTACTTC
>TRBV3-1/TRBV3-2|-|-|TRBJ1-1
CASSQDTAGESTEAFF
TGTGCCAGCAGCCAAGATACGGCAGGGGAGAGCACTGAAGCTTTCTTT
>TRBV15|-|-|TRBJ2-6
CATSRDLGYGGANVLTF
TGTGCCACCAGCAGAGATCTCGGGTACGGTGGGGCCAACGTCCTGACTTTC
>TRBV6-1|-|-|TRBJ2-7
CASSEVADSSYEQYF
TGTGCCAGCAGTGAAGTGGCAGACAGCTCCTACGAGCAGTACTTC
>TRBV29-1|few|TRBD1|TRBJ1-1
CSVGDSSNTEAFF
TGCAGCGTAGGGGACAGTTCTAACACTGAAGCTTTCTTT
>TRBV7-9|-|TRBD1|TRBJ1-1
CASSAGAGGNSEAFF
TGTGCCAGCAGCGCAGGAGCAGGGGGAAATTCCGAAGCTTTCTTT
>TRBV4-1|-|TRBD1|TRBJ1-2
CASRRTGSYGYTF
TGCGCCAGCAGAAGGACAGGGAGCTATGGCTACACCTTC
>TRBV28|-|-|TRBJ1-2
CASSLSGIAYGYTF
TGTGCCAGCAGTTTATCAGGGATAGCCTATGGCTACACCTTC
>TRBV2|-|TRBD1|TRBJ1-3
CASIRDREASGNTIYF
TGTGCCAGTATCCGGGACAGGGAAGCCTCTGGAAACACCATATATTTT
>TRBV28|once|-|TRBJ1-2
CASSLGGRGEGGNYGYTF
TGTGCCAGCAGTTTAGGGGGCCGGGGTGAGGGCGGCAACTATGGCTACACCTTC
>TRBV30|-|TRBD1|TRBJ1-4
CAWSPDRVTTNEKLFF
TGTGCCTGGAGCCCAGACAGGGTGACAACTAATGAAAAACTGTTTTTT
>TRBV9|-|-|TRBJ1-1
CASSIDPWQADTEAFF
TGTGCCAGCAGCATCGACCCTTGGCAGGCCGACACTGAAGCTTTCTTT
>TRBV9|-|-|TRBJ1-6
CASSANYRARNSPLHF
TGTGCCAGCAGCGCAAACTACAGGGCTCGGAATTCACCCCTCCACTTT